The clone carrying this T cell receptor beta chain was counted between two and nine times. Its antigen is still unknown. This sample was taken from a study of CD8 T cells in ankylosing spondylitis. The study, taken as a whole, reports: Certain motif variants had earlier been reported in reactive arthritis synovial fluid and blood.

With molecular barcodes, quantitative 5'-RACE was used to make the TCR beta libraries. TCRdb reprocessed the 5' RACE reads with MiXCR, giving one entry per CDR3 protein. The table includes 350,000 to 400,000 distinct CDR3 sequences, 20% to 25% detected once. CDR3 length: 15 amino acids. CDR1 is SGHTA and CDR2 is FQGNSA in the germline V gene. Trimming pared 2 bases from V and 1 base from J, leaving 10 bases between. The sequence came from a male donor with ankylosing spondylitis or in good health (not recorded which). This sequence joins TRBV7-2 and TRBJ2-3, with D possibly matching TRBD1 (5 bases). Sequenced material: blood, either unsorted or a sorted T cell fraction (not recorded which). CDR3 DNA: TGTGCCAGCAGCTTATGGCAGGGCGGCACAGATACGCAGTATTTT. It translates to CASSLWQGGTDTQYF.